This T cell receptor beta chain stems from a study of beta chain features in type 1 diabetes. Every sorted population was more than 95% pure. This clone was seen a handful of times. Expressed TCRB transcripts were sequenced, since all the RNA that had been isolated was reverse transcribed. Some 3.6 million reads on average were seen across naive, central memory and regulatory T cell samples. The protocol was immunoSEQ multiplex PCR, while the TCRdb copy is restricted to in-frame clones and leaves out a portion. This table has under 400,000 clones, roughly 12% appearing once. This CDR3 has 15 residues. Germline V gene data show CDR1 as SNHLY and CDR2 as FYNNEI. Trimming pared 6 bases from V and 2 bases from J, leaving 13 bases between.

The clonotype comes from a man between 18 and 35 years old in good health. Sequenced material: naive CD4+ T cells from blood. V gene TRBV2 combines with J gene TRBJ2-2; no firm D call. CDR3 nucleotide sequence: TGTGCCAGCAGCATGTCCCTAGGAAACACCGGGGAGCTGTTTTTT. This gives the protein CASSMSLGNTGELFF.